This T cell receptor (beta chain) appears in the sequencing data of a study of cytomegalovirus exposure and HLA in healthy donors. Background on the study: A subsequent analysis stated that the 120 validation repertoires were run on the same platform as the roughly 670 first-cohort repertoires.

V was shortened by 1 base and J by 1 base, with 8 bases between the two germline ends. This CDR3 spans 14 amino acids. Germline values: CDR1 SGHAT, CDR2 FQNNGV. This clone was observed once. The target antigen is unknown. TCRdb's copy holds only in-frame clones and misses some; the assay was immunoSEQ multiplex PCR. Of over 70,000 clones listed, 80% to 90% were seen once; the top ten hold 3% to 4%. The study, taken as a whole, reports: Some TCR beta chains (about 180 of them) were listed as cytomegalovirus-associated. The tendency of first-cohort TCR clusters to co-occur in the approximately 120 validation repertoires was identified by a subsequent analysis.

Sequencing used PBMCs. This sequence originates from a woman younger than 30 in good health and CMV-seropositive. V gene TRBV11-2 combines with J gene TRBJ2-7; D uncertain. The CDR3 nucleotides are TGTGCCAGCAGCTTAGGGTCAGTTTCCTACGAGCAGTACTTC. Translated: CASSLGSVSYEQYF.